This T cell receptor beta chain derives from a study of cytomegalovirus exposure and HLA in healthy donors. Only in-frame clones appear in the TCRdb table, and some are missing; sequencing was by immunoSEQ multiplex PCR. Counted here are some 260,000 clones, about 90% occurring once; the ten biggest clones make up 12%. Among the 120 or so subjects of the validation cohort, separate from the roughly 700-subject first cohort, were the donors. As regards this clone: The antigen remains unidentified.

General study results and limits: Using the classifier, cytomegalovirus status was reportedly diagnosed with high specificity and sensitivity. The finding came from a later analysis; first-cohort TCR clusters tended to co-occur in the roughly 120 validation repertoires. Cytomegalovirus-associated TCR beta chains were listed, numbering approximately 150.

Germline CDR1 and CDR2: SGHTA and FQGNSA. The length of the CDR3 is 14 residues. V was trimmed by 3 bases and J by 2 bases, leaving 8 bases between them. This chain links TRBV7-2 with TRBJ2-1; D may be TRBD2 (5 bases). What was sequenced was PBMCs. This clonotype was sampled from a man in his late teens or twenties in good health and CMV-seropositive. CDR3 in amino acids: CASSFTGTYNEQFF. CDR3 bases: TGTGCCAGCAGCTTTACCGGGACCTACAATGAGCAGTTCTTC.